The clone carrying this T cell receptor beta chain was observed a few times. Germline and junction disagree at one end, which may indicate a read error. Amplification of TCR beta CDR3 regions used RNA as the template. The HTBI primer set served for first-round RT-PCR of the TCR CDR3. A single record per CDR3 protein comes from TCRdb applying MiXCR to the multiplex PCR reads. The sample holds hundreds of thousands of distinct CDR3 sequences, 11% to 15% seen once. Germline V gene sequence: CDR1 SGHVS, CDR2 FQNEAQ. The CDR3 consists of 15 residues. The data derive from a study of T cells in Graves' hyperthyroidism and ophthalmopathy. Uncontrolled infection, other autoimmune disease, pregnancy and lactation each barred patients from inclusion.

The J gene is TRBJ2-1, the V gene TRBV7-8; possibly TRBD2 for D (5 bases). Specimen: blood. The clonotype originates from a woman aged 18-35 years with Graves' hyperthyroidism. The CDR3 DNA sequence: TGTGTCAGCAGCTACGATATCGGGATTTCCAATGAGCAGTTCTTC. This gives the protein CVSSYDIGISNEQFF. Drawing the rest from reference TRBV7-8 and TRBJ2-1, the complete variable domain is GAGVSQSPRYKVAKRGQDVALRCDPISGHVSLFWYQQALGQGPEFLTYFQNEAQLDKSGLPSDRFFAERPEGSVSTLKIQRTQQEDSAVYLCVSSYDIGISNEQFFGPGTRLTVL.